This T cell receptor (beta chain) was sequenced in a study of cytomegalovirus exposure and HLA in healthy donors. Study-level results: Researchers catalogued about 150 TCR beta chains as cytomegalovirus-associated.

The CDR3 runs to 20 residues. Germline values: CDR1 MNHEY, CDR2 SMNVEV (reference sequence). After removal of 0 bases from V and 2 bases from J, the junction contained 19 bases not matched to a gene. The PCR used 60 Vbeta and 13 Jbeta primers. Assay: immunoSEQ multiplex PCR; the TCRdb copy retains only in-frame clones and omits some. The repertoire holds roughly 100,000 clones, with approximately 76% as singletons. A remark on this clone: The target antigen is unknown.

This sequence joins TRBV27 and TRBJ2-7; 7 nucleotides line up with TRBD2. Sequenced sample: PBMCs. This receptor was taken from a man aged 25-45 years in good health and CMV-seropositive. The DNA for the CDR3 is TGTGCCAGCAGTTTATCAGCTCCCCGCTCTAGCGGCATAAACCCCTACGAGCAGTACTTC. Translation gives CASSLSAPRSSGINPYEQYF.